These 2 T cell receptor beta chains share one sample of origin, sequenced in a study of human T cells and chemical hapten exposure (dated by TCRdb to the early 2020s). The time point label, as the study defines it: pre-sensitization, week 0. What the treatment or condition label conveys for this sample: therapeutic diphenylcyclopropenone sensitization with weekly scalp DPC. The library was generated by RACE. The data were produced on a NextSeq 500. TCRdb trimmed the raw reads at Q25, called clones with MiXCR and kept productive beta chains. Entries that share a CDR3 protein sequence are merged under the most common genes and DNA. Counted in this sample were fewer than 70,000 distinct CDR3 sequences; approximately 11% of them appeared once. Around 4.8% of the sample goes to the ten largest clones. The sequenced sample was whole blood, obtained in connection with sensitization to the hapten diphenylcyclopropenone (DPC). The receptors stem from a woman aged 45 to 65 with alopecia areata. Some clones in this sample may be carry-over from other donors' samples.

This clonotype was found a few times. The CDR3 sequence: CASSLFRVEQFF. The CDR3 nucleotides are TGCGCCAGCAGCTTGTTTAGGGTTGAGCAGTTCTTC. This chain links TRBV5-1 with TRBJ2-1; D unresolved. The germline V and J ends were trimmed by 1 base and 9 bases, with 8 bases remaining between them. This CDR3 is built from 12 residues. Germline lookup yields CDR1 SGHRS and CDR2 YFSETQ.

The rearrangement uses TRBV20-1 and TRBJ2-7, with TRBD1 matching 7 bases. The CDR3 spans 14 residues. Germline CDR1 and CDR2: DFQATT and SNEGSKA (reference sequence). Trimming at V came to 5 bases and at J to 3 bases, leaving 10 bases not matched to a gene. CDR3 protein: CSAQGTAGRYEQYF. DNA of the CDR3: TGCAGTGCTCAGGGGACAGCTGGTCGCTACGAGCAGTACTTC.